One and the same sample provided the 15 T cell receptor beta chains below, sequenced in a study of blood T cell repertoires in COVID-19. Generated by immunoSEQ multiplex PCR, the TCRdb table keeps only in-frame clones and is missing some. The top ten clones hold 1.5% to 2% of a sample with around 190,000 clones, roughly nine tenths of them seen once. The sequenced sample consisted of peripheral blood. These TCRs come from a young man who had recovered from COVID-19.

V usage is TRBV27 and J usage is TRBJ1-6; TRBD1 is a possible D gene (5 bases). CDR3 length equals 15 residues. Germline CDR1 is MNHEY and CDR2 is SMNVEV (reference sequence). V was shortened by 4 bases and J by 7 bases, with 14 bases between the two germline ends. CDR3 DNA: TGTGCCAGCAGTTACTCAACCGGGGGGAATTCACCCCTCCACTTT. It encodes CASSYSTGGNSPLHF.

About this clone: This sample also contains other DNA sequences that code for the same CDR3. The V call is TRBV5-1, the J call TRBJ2-5; 7 positions match TRBD1. CDR3 length equals 14 residues. V shed 2 bases and J 1 base; nucleotides not matched to a gene: 2. The germline gives CDR1 SGHRS, CDR2 YFSETQ. The CDR3 here is CASSLGDSQETQYF. The CDR3 nucleotides are TGCGCCAGCAGCTTAGGGGACAGCCAAGAGACCCAGTACTTC.

CDR3: CASSDRDRIYEKLFF. The DNA for the CDR3 is TGTGCCAGCAGCGACCGGGACAGAATTTATGAAAAACTGTTTTTT. This sequence joins TRBV7-2 and TRBJ1-4, with 7 bases fitting TRBD1. The V and J ends lost 5 bases and 6 bases, in that order; junction bases with no gene match: 9. Germline assignment: CDR1 SGHTA and CDR2 FQGNSA. This CDR3 contains 15 residues.

This clone was seen once. The rearrangement uses TRBV29-1 and TRBJ2-1; tentatively, D is TRBD1 (6 bases). Germline-derived CDR1 and CDR2 are SQVTM and ANQGSEA. The CDR3 is 13 residues long. Between the trimmed V and J ends, which lost 4 bases and 9 bases, there was a span of 16 bases. CDR3 amino acids: CSVVQGKFAEQFF. DNA of the CDR3: TGCAGCGTTGTTCAGGGGAAGTTTGCTGAGCAGTTCTTC.

The CDR3 bases are TGTGCCAGCACCCTTTTCAGGGACACTGAAGCTTTCTTT. Amino acids: CASTLFRDTEAFF. The gene calls are TRBV3-1 (or the pseudogene TRBV3-2) and TRBJ1-1; a possible D gene is TRBD1 (5 bases). The CDR3 is made up of 13 amino acids. Trimming took 7 bases from V and 3 from J, leaving 12 bases between them. The V gene's germline CDR1 is LGHDT and CDR2 YNNKEL (reference sequence).

The chain combines TRBV28 with TRBJ1-1, with 10 bases identical to TRBD1. Looked up from germline, CDR1 is MDHEN and CDR2 is SYDVKM. CDR3 length equals 16 residues. Germline trimming cut 5 bases from V and 5 bases from J; bases unmatched to any gene: 11. The CDR3 DNA is TGTGCCAGCAGTCCTACCGGGACAGGGGTTTGGACTGAAGCTTTCTTT. Translating gives CASSPTGTGVWTEAFF.

The V call is TRBV7-9, the J call TRBJ2-7; 8 bases fit TRBD1. Germline CDR1 is SEHNR and CDR2 is FQNEAQ (reference sequence). The CDR3 sequence is 15 residues long. V lost 4 bases to trimming and J lost 6 bases; unmatched junction nucleotides: 11. Here the CDR3 DNA reads TGTGCCAGCAGCTCCTCGGACAGGGAAAAAGGCGAGCAGTACTTC. Its translation is CASSSSDREKGEQYF.

The chain carries TRBV5-5 and TRBJ1-1, with no clear D. CDR3 length: 12 residues. Trimming shortened V by 4 bases and J by 5 bases, and 9 bases separated the two germline ends. Germline CDR1 and CDR2: SGHKS and YYEKEE (reference sequence). The CDR3 loop is CASSVGRTEAFF. In DNA, the CDR3 is TGTGCCAGCAGCGTGGGCCGGACTGAAGCTTTCTTT.

The chain recombines TRBV7-8 with TRBJ2-5, with D unresolved. The CDR3 covers 13 residues. Trimming took 7 bases from V and 1 from J, leaving 10 bases between them. Germline CDR1 and CDR2: SGHVS and FQNEAQ. The CDR3 reads CASTPIGQETQYF. The CDR3 DNA reads as TGTGCCAGCACCCCAATCGGCCAAGAGACCCAGTACTTC.

The V gene is TRBV3-1 (or the pseudogene TRBV3-2), the J gene TRBJ1-2; 12 nucleotides align to TRBD1. Trimming removed 2 bases from V and 5 bases from J; junction bases left unmatched: 6. This CDR3 contains 16 residues. Germline values: CDR1 LGHDT, CDR2 YNNKEL (reference sequence). The CDR3 DNA reads TGTGCCAGCAGCCAAAAGGGGACAGGGGGCCGGTATGGCTACACCTTC. It yields the protein CASSQKGTGGRYGYTF.

The rearrangement joins TRBV12-3 or TRBV12-4 to TRBJ2-5; 9 bases agree with TRBD2. The V segment lost 7 bases and the J segment 0 bases; nucleotides outside the gene matches: 0. This CDR3 is 13 amino acids long. The CDR3 protein is CASKRGDQETQYF. CDR3 nucleotide sequence: TGTGCCAGCAAGCGGGGGGACCAAGAGACCCAGTACTTC.

The chain carries TRBV3-1 (or the pseudogene TRBV3-2) and TRBJ1-1; no clear D. This CDR3 comprises 15 residues. The germline V and J ends were trimmed by 0 bases and 5 bases, with 13 bases remaining between them. The germline CDR1 and CDR2 sequences are LGHDT and YNNKEL (reference sequence). The CDR3 DNA follows: TGTGCCAGCAGCCAAGATAACCCTCCCGGGACTGAAGCTTTCTTT. Amino acids: CASSQDNPPGTEAFF.

V and J are TRBV29-1 and TRBJ2-1; 7 nucleotides line up with TRBD1. Unmatched junction bases numbered 5, after V lost 4 bases and J lost 8 bases. This CDR3 is built from 12 residues. Germline assignment: CDR1 SQVTM and CDR2 ANQGSEA. For the CDR3, the DNA is TGCAGCGTTGGGGACAGATTCGATGAGCAGTTCTTC. Translated, it gives CSVGDRFDEQFF.

The chain is built from TRBV2 and TRBJ1-2; unclear D gene. Looked up from germline, CDR1 is SNHLY and CDR2 is FYNNEI. The CDR3 is 12 amino acids. V was cut by 4 bases and J by 8 bases, with 11 bases left in between. The CDR3 DNA reads TGTGCCAGCAGTGCACGCCGGAGGGGCTACACCTTC. This encodes CASSARRRGYTF.

J is TRBJ1-1 and V is TRBV28; weak D call: TRBD1 (5 bases). Trimming took 3 bases from V and 1 from J, leaving 9 bases between them. CDR3 length: 14 amino acids. CDR1 is MDHEN, CDR2 SYDVKM, per germline. As DNA, the CDR3 is TGTGCCAGCAGTTTGGGGAGGGGGAACACTGAAGCTTTCTTT. Translating it yields CASSLGRGNTEAFF.